Given below is one T cell receptor beta chain in context. The V and J ends lost 0 bases and 6 bases, in that order; junction bases with no gene match: 7. CDR3 size: 15 residues. The V gene's germline CDR1 is SGHTA and CDR2 FQGTGA. This specimen belongs to a study of T cell changes during pregnancy in multiple sclerosis. Assay used: immunoSEQ multiplex PCR; TCRdb lists only in-frame clones, some missing. The top ten hold around 0.45% of the sample, which has roughly 40,000 clones, 75% to 95% seen once. The rearrangement links TRBV7-3 to TRBJ1-2; 7 bases align to TRBD1. Here the sequenced sample was CD4+ T cells from peripheral blood mononuclear cells, taken in the third trimester of pregnancy. This sequence was found in a female donor with multiple sclerosis, enrolled in a pregnancy study. The DNA for the CDR3 is TGTGCCAGCAGCTTAACGACAGGACAGGTCGATGGCTACACCTTC. It is translated as CASSLTTGQVDGYTF.